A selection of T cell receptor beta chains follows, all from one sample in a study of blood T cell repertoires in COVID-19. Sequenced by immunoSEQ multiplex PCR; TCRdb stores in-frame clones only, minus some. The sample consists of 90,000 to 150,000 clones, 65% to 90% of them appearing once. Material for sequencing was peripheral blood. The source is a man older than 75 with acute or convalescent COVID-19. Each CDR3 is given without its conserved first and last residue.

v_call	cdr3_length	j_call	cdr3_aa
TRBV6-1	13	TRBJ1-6	ASSETQGAGSPLH
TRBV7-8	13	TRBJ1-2	ASSTKQQGIGGYT
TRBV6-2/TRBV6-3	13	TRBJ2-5	ASTPSGLARETQY
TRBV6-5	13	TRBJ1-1	ASSWLTGVDTEAF
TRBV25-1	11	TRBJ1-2	ASSDIGGNGYT
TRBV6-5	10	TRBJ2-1	ASSSPGTSKF
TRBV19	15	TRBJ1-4	ASSIGTGAPTNEKLF
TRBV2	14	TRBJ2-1	ASSDHSGGPTNEQF
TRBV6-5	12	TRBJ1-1	ASSYGQGGTEAF
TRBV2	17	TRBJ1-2	ASNGAIGTPRNRAHGYT
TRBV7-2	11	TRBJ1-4	ASSTRTNEKLF
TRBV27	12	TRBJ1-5	ASSRAGSNQPQH
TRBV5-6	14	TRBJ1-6	ASSLAEAGFGSPLH
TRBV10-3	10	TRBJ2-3	AIGGGTDTQY
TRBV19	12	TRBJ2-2	ASKGQSNTGELF
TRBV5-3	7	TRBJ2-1	ARQPRGF
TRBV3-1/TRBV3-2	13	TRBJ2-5	ASSQAAGGPETQY
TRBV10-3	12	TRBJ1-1	ASLRDRGPTEAF
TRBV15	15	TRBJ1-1	ATSRGGFGGMNTEAF
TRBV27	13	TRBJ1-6	ASSDRGFHNSPLH
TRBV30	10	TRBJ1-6	AWSVSVPPLH
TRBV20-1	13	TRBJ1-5	SASDGVYSNQPQH
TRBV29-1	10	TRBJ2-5	SVARSQETQY
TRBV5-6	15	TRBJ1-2	ASSPRRQGAASYGYT
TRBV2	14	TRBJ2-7	ASSFPLTSGSYEQY
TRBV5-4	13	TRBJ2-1	ASSLASGRYNEQF
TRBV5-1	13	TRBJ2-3	ASSNGLAGVETQY
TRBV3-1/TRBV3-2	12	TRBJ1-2	ASSQYGQGNGYT
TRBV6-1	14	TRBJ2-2	ASSVQDRVPTGELF
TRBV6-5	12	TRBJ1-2	ASSKGQGASGYT
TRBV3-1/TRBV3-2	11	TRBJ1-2	ASSTTGNYGYT